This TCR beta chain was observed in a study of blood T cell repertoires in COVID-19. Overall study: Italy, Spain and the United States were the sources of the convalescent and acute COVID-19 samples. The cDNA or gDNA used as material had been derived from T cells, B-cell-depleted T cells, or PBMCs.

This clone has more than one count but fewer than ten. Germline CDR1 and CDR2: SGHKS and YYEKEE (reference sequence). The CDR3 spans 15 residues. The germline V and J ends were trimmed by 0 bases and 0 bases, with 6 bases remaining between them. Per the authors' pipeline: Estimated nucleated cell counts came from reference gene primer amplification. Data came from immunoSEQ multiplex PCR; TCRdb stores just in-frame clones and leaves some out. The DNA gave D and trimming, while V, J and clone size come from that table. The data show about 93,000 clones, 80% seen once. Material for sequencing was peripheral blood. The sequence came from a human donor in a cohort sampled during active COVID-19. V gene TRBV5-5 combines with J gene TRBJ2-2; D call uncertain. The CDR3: CASSLGRTNTGELFF. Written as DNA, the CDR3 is TGTGCCAGCAGCTTGGGCAGAACGAACACCGGGGAGCTGTTTTTT.